This T cell receptor beta chain is drawn from a study of blood T cell repertoires in COVID-19. Some clones are missing from TCRdb's copy, which holds only in-frame ones; the method was immunoSEQ multiplex PCR. The sample has more than 100,000 clones; roughly nine tenths are singletons. Germline loops: CDR1 SGHRS, CDR2 YFSETQ. With 4 bases clipped from V and 4 bases from J, the junction kept 7 bases outside the gene matches. This CDR3 is 15 amino acids long. V is TRBV5-1 and J is TRBJ2-3; 9 nucleotides line up with TRBD2. Sequenced material: peripheral blood. The sequence was collected from an elderly woman in a cohort sampled during active COVID-19. The CDR3 nucleotides read TGCGCCAGCAGCCCGGCGGGAGGGACGGCAGATACGCAGTATTTT. This gives the protein CASSPAGGTADTQYF. The full variable domain, rest sourced from reference TRBV5-1 and TRBJ2-3, is KAGVTQTPRYLIKTRGQQVTLSCSPISGHRSVSWYQQTPGQGLQFLFEYFSETQRNKGNFPGRFSGRQFSNSRSEMNVSTLELGDSALYLCASSPAGGTADTQYFGPGTRLTVL.